This T cell receptor (beta chain) was sequenced for a study of T cells in Graves' hyperthyroidism and ophthalmopathy. Losses at the gene ends were 3 bases for V and 3 bases for J; bases not matched to a gene: 7. Germline CDR1 is DFQATT and CDR2 is SNEGSKA (reference sequence). This CDR3 has 14 residues. From RNA transcripts, TCR beta CDR3 regions were amplified. RT-PCR in the first round (using the HTBI primer set) targeted the TCR CDR3. TCRdb recomputed calls from the multiplex PCR reads with MiXCR, one row per CDR3 protein. Counted here are 150,000 to 200,000 distinct CDR3 sequences, 15% to 20% occurring once; the ten biggest clones make up around 29%. This clonotype was counted ten times or more.

The V call is TRBV20-1, the J call TRBJ2-7, with 8 positions matching TRBD1. The sample consisted of blood. The clonotype was recovered from a woman between 45 and 60 years old with Graves' hyperthyroidism. CDR3 amino acids: CSASLGTGVYEQYF. In DNA form, the CDR3 reads TGCAGTGCTAGCCTCGGGACAGGAGTCTACGAGCAGTACTTC.